This passage covers 30 T cell receptor beta chains from one sample sequenced in a study of T cell responses to AZD1222 COVID-19 vaccine. Clones were sequenced by immunoSEQ multiplex PCR, and TCRdb holds only the in-frame ones, with some missing. The sample consists of some 160,000 clones, 85% to 95% of them appearing once. Material: peripheral blood, obtained on day 0 of AZD1222 vaccination. These TCRs come from an adult in good health.

V and J are TRBV7-9 and TRBJ1-4; 7 bases match TRBD1. Germline V lookup: CDR1 SEHNR, CDR2 FQNEAQ (reference sequence). This CDR3 region has 14 residues. The J segment lost 4 bases and the V segment lost 3 bases, leaving 2 bases of the junction unmatched. CDR3 bases: TGTGCCAGCAGCTTGACAGGGTTTAATGAAAAACTGTTTTTT. Translation: CASSLTGFNEKLFF.

V usage is TRBV30 and J usage is TRBJ1-5; D unresolved. Per the germline V gene, CDR1 is GTSNPN and CDR2 is SVGIG (reference sequence). This CDR3 has 12 residues. V was trimmed by 3 bases and J by 6 bases, leaving 9 bases between them. The CDR3 sequence is CAWSAAGQPQHF. CDR3 in DNA: TGTGCCTGGAGCGCGGCGGGTCAGCCCCAGCATTTT.

This clone was counted once. The J gene is TRBJ1-1, the V gene TRBV7-9; TRBD1 matches 8 bases. Trimming removed 6 bases from V and 10 bases from J; junction bases left unmatched: 4. The CDR3 has 11 amino acids. Germline lookup yields CDR1 SEHNR and CDR2 FQNEAQ (reference sequence). The CDR3 region has the DNA TGTGCCAGCAGTCACGGACAGGGAGCTTTCTTT. It codes for CASSHGQGAFF.

The chain recombines TRBV18 with TRBJ1-2; 7 bases match TRBD1. CDR3 length equals 14 residues. V lost 4 bases, J lost 3 bases, and 5 bases stayed unmatched. CDR1 is KGHSH, CDR2 LQKENI, per germline. CDR3 sequence reads: CASSLGTDHYGYTF. CDR3 DNA: TGTGCCAGCTCACTGGGGACAGATCACTATGGCTACACCTTC. Filled out from reference TRBV18 and TRBJ1-2, the complete variable domain reads NAGVMQNPRHLVRRRGQEARLRCSPMKGHSHVYWYRQLPEEGLKFMVYLQKENIIDESGMPKERFSAEFPKEGPSILRIQQVVRGDSAAYFCASSLGTDHYGYTFGSGTRLTVV.

The rearrangement uses TRBV30 and TRBJ1-5; a possible D gene is TRBD1 (5 bases). CDR1 is GTSNPN, CDR2 SVGIG, per germline (reference sequence). The CDR3 contains 14 residues. Trimming stripped 3 bases from V and 3 bases from J, with 12 bases between. CDR3: CAWSHGQYNQPQHF. DNA of the CDR3: TGTGCCTGGAGCCATGGACAATACAATCAGCCCCAGCATTTT. Looking up the rest from reference TRBV30 and TRBJ1-5 gives the full variable domain: SQTIHQWPATLVQPVGSPLSLECTVEGTSNPNLYWYRQAAGRGLQLLFYSVGIGQISSEVPQNLSASRPQDRQFILSSKKLLLSDSGFYLCAWSHGQYNQPQHFGDGTRLSIL.

The chain employs TRBV5-6 and TRBJ2-1, with 9 bases fitting TRBD2. Germline V lookup: CDR1 SGHDT, CDR2 YYEEEE. The V gene end was trimmed by 2 bases and the J gene end by 7 bases; junction bases not matched to a gene: 10. This CDR3 has 16 residues. CDR3 in amino acids: CASSLAAGGPTNEQFF. CDR3 sequence (DNA): TGTGCCAGCAGCTTAGCAGCGGGGGGACCAACAAATGAGCAGTTCTTC.

The chain uses TRBV15 and TRBJ2-1; maybe TRBD1 (6 bases). The germline V gene has CDR1 LNHNV and CDR2 YYDKDF (reference sequence). V lost 2 bases and J lost 4, with 9 bases in between. This CDR3 region has 14 residues. The CDR3 sequence: CATSRPQGYNEQFF. CDR3 bases: TGTGCCACCAGCAGACCCCAGGGGTACAATGAGCAGTTCTTC.

The chain links TRBV7-9 to TRBJ2-5; 10 bases align to TRBD1. After removal of 0 bases from V and 1 base from J, the junction contained 5 bases not matched to a gene. This CDR3 comprises 17 residues. CDR1 is SEHNR, CDR2 FQNEAQ, per germline (reference sequence). For the CDR3, the DNA is TGTGCCAGCAGCTTAGCGCTGGGACAGGGGCTCCAAGAGACCCAGTACTTC. Translation gives CASSLALGQGLQETQYF.

The J gene is TRBJ2-1, the V gene TRBV12-3 or TRBV12-4, with a tentative D call TRBD2 (5 bases). The CDR3 length is 13 residues. The V gene lost 9 bases and the J gene lost 6 bases, with 15 bases spanning the gap. CDR3 loop: CASSRGQTNEQFF. CDR3 DNA sequence: TGTGCCAGTTCTAGAGGGCAGACCAATGAGCAGTTCTTC.

This rearrangement joins TRBV24-1 to TRBJ1-4, with D possibly being TRBD1 (5 bases). Per germline, CDR1 KGHDR and CDR2 SFDVKD. Trimming shortened V by 2 bases and J by 4 bases, and 13 bases separated the two germline ends. The CDR3 loop spans 16 amino acids. The CDR3 coding sequence is TGTGCCACCAGTGATTCGGAGACAGAGGATAATGAAAAACTGTTTTTT. Protein sequence: CATSDSETEDNEKLFF.

The gene calls are TRBV2 and TRBJ2-3; TRBD1 is a possible D gene (6 bases). V gave up 5 bases and J gave up 1 base, with 13 bases separating them. The CDR3 is 15 amino acids. CDR1 is SNHLY, CDR2 FYNNEI, per germline. The CDR3 loop is CASSKTGSGTDTQYF. The CDR3 bases are TGTGCCAGCAGTAAAACAGGGAGCGGCACAGATACGCAGTATTTT. Full variable domain (outside the CDR3, taken from reference TRBV2 and TRBJ2-3): EPEVTQTPSHQVTQMGQEVILRCVPISNHLYFYWYRQILGQKVEFLVSFYNNEISEKSEIFDDQFSVERPDGSNFTLKIRSTKLEDSAMYFCASSKTGSGTDTQYFGPGTRLTVL.

The gene calls are TRBV2 and TRBJ1-1; TRBD1 aligns across 7 bases. Germline-derived CDR1 and CDR2 are SNHLY and FYNNEI. The CDR3 is 13 amino acids. The J segment lost 7 bases and the V segment lost 3 bases, leaving 5 bases of the junction unmatched. CDR3 coding DNA: TGTGCCAGCAGTGAGGAGACAGGGCTTGAAGCTTTCTTT. Protein product: CASSEETGLEAFF.

The chain employs TRBV5-4 and TRBJ1-2; D is ambiguous. Trimming removed 0 bases from V and 4 bases from J, with 4 bases in between. The germline CDR1 and CDR2 sequences are SGHNT and YYREEE (reference sequence). CDR3 size: 12 residues. CDR3 coding DNA: TGTGCCAGCAGCTTGGACAGCTATGGCTACACCTTC. Its translation: CASSLDSYGYTF.

The V and J genes are TRBV18 and TRBJ1-1, with D perhaps matching TRBD1 (5 bases). V lost 3 bases to trimming and J lost 1 base, with 12 bases between them. Germline V gives CDR1 KGHSH, CDR2 LQKENI. The CDR3 totals 15 residues. In DNA form, the CDR3 reads TGTGCCAGCTCACCTCGACAGATCCAGAACACTGAAGCTTTCTTT. Translation: CASSPRQIQNTEAFF. Drawing the rest from reference TRBV18 and TRBJ1-1, the complete variable domain is NAGVMQNPRHLVRRRGQEARLRCSPMKGHSHVYWYRQLPEEGLKFMVYLQKENIIDESGMPKERFSAEFPKEGPSILRIQQVVRGDSAAYFCASSPRQIQNTEAFFGQGTRLTVV.

The chain carries TRBV19 and TRBJ2-1, with 7 nucleotides matching TRBD1. CDR3 length: 14 amino acids. Germline CDR1 LNHDA, CDR2 SQIVND (reference sequence). Trimming at V came to 4 bases and at J to 1 base, leaving 1 base not matched to a gene. The CDR3 here is CASSTTGSYNEQFF. The CDR3 DNA sequence: TGTGCCAGTAGTACGACAGGGTCCTACAATGAGCAGTTCTTC.

The V and J genes are TRBV5-5 and TRBJ2-5; D is undetermined. The CDR3 extends over 13 amino acids. Trimming took off 1 base at V and 0 bases at J, with 4 bases between the two ends. The germline gives CDR1 SGHKS, CDR2 YYEKEE (reference sequence). CDR3 in DNA: TGTGCCAGCAGCTTGTTGAACCAAGAGACCCAGTACTTC. Amino acids: CASSLLNQETQYF.

This clone was seen a few times. The rearrangement uses TRBV5-1 and TRBJ2-2; TRBD1 agrees at 7 bases. The CDR3 extends over 15 amino acids. Germline-derived CDR1 and CDR2 are SGHRS and YFSETQ. Germline trimming cut 4 bases from V and 0 bases from J; bases unmatched to any gene: 3. CDR3 DNA sequence: TGCGCCAGCAGCCCCGGGACAGCGAACACCGGGGAGCTGTTTTTT. Translated: CASSPGTANTGELFF.

The V gene is TRBV5-1, the J gene TRBJ2-1, with D perhaps matching TRBD1 or TRBD2 (5 bases each). Trimming left V 4 bases short and J 6 bases short, with 20 bases between. CDR1 and CDR2 (germline): SGHRS, YFSETQ. CDR3 length: 16 amino acids. The CDR3 region is CASSPYGTPILNEQFF. Here the CDR3 DNA reads TGCGCCAGCAGCCCCTACGGGACCCCTATTCTCAATGAGCAGTTCTTC.

The chain recombines TRBV7-8 with TRBJ2-1, with a tentative D call TRBD1 (7 bases). Trimming pared 5 bases from V and 0 bases from J, leaving 14 bases between. The CDR3 consists of 16 residues. Germline V lookup: CDR1 SGHVS, CDR2 FQNEAQ. The CDR3 DNA sequence: TGTGCCAGCAGCAAGAGACAGGGAGGCTCCTACAATGAGCAGTTCTTC. It specifies CASSKRQGGSYNEQFF.

V gene TRBV6-4 combines with J gene TRBJ2-5; D perhaps matches TRBD1 (5 bases). The V end was cut by 3 bases, the J end by 7 bases, with 12 bases between. The CDR3 contains 13 residues. Germline V gives CDR1 MRHNA, CDR2 SNTAGT. The CDR3 region is CASSEDPQGTQYF. In nucleotides, the CDR3 is TGTGCCAGCAGTGAGGACCCTCAGGGGACCCAGTACTTC.

The J gene is TRBJ1-3, the V gene TRBV4-1; D unclear. Germline assignment: CDR1 MGHRA and CDR2 YSYEKL. This CDR3 has 17 amino acids. Deletions cut 3 bases from V and 0 bases from J, with 15 bases between. CDR3 protein: CASSHPREGPSGNTIYF. The CDR3 DNA reads TGCGCCAGCAGCCATCCACGGGAGGGCCCCTCTGGAAACACCATATATTTT.

The chain has TRBV20-1 and TRBJ2-5; D possibly uses TRBD1 or TRBD2 (5 bases each). Germline V gene lookup returns CDR1 DFQATT and CDR2 SNEGSKA (reference sequence). The CDR3 contains 10 residues. CDR3 region: CSGAQETQYF. CDR3 DNA sequence: TGCAGCGGGGCCCAAGAGACCCAGTACTTC.

The genes are TRBV7-2 and TRBJ2-6; no firm D call. With 3 bases removed from V and 0 bases from J, the gap between germline ends came to 6 bases. Germline CDR1 SGHTA, CDR2 FQGNSA. This CDR3 is 15 amino acids long. CDR3 sequence reads: CASSFANSGANVLTF. The CDR3 coding sequence is TGTGCCAGCAGCTTTGCAAACTCTGGGGCCAACGTCCTGACTTTC.

The CDR3 is CASSLGGAAGRRNQPQHF. The CDR3 DNA follows: TGTGCCAGCAGCTTGGGAGGGGCGGCCGGGCGTCGAAATCAGCCCCAGCATTTT. V gene TRBV5-6 combines with J gene TRBJ1-5; a weak D match, TRBD1 (5 bases). Germline V CDR1 and CDR2: SGHDT, YYEEEE. This CDR3 region has 18 residues. V lost 0 bases to trimming and J lost 4 bases, with 20 bases between them.

The chain combines TRBV9 with TRBJ1-1; 9 bases match TRBD1. Germline trimming cut 2 bases from V and 4 bases from J; bases unmatched to any gene: 0. The CDR3 is 13 residues long. In germline, CDR1 is SGDLS, CDR2 YYNGEE. The CDR3 nucleotides read TGTGCCAGCAGCGTGACAGGGGGCACTGAAGCTTTCTTT. Protein: CASSVTGGTEAFF.

In this sample, this clone turned up once. The rearrangement joins TRBV7-9 to TRBJ1-1; D is perhaps TRBD1 (5 bases). V was pared by 5 bases and J by 0 bases, with 13 bases between. Per germline, CDR1 SEHNR and CDR2 FQNEAQ (reference sequence). The CDR3 spans 15 residues. The CDR3 loop is CASSAGTDMNTEAFF. In DNA, the CDR3 is TGTGCCAGCAGCGCAGGGACGGATATGAACACTGAAGCTTTCTTT.

The chain is built from TRBV6-2 or TRBV6-3 and TRBJ2-1; D not certain. The CDR3 consists of 13 residues. Trimming removed 2 bases from V and 7 bases from J, with 9 bases in between. Germline V gene sequence: CDR1 MNHEY, CDR2 SVGEGT. Written as DNA, the CDR3 is TGTGCCAGCAGTTACCCCCTGCTGAATGAGCAGTTCTTC. This encodes CASSYPLLNEQFF.

The chain combines TRBV6-5 with TRBJ1-6; TRBD1 is a possible D gene (5 bases). The V end was cut by 7 bases, the J end by 14 bases, with 18 bases between. The germline gives CDR1 MNHEY, CDR2 SVGAGI. The CDR3 extends over 13 amino acids. The CDR3 nucleotides read TGTGCCAGCACCAGGACACCGATCCTCACCCTCCACTTT. Residues: CASTRTPILTLHF.

The chain links TRBV4-2 to TRBJ1-1; no reliable D call. This CDR3 spans 15 amino acids. Germline CDR1 reads LGHNA; CDR2 reads YNFKEQ. Trimming removed 4 bases at V and 2 bases at J, with 14 bases between. The CDR3 loop reads CASSRGRAGNTEAFF. CDR3 nucleotides: TGTGCCAGCAGCCGAGGGAGGGCGGGAAACACTGAAGCTTTCTTT.

The J gene is TRBJ2-3, the V gene TRBV3-1 (or the pseudogene TRBV3-2); D perhaps matches TRBD1 (5 bases). The CDR3 length is 13 residues. V shed 3 bases and J shed 3 bases, with 7 bases lying between them. The V gene's germline CDR1 is LGHDT and CDR2 YNNKEL (reference sequence). CDR3 residues: CASSHAGTDTQYF. In DNA form, the CDR3 reads TGTGCCAGCAGCCATGCAGGGACAGATACGCAGTATTTT.